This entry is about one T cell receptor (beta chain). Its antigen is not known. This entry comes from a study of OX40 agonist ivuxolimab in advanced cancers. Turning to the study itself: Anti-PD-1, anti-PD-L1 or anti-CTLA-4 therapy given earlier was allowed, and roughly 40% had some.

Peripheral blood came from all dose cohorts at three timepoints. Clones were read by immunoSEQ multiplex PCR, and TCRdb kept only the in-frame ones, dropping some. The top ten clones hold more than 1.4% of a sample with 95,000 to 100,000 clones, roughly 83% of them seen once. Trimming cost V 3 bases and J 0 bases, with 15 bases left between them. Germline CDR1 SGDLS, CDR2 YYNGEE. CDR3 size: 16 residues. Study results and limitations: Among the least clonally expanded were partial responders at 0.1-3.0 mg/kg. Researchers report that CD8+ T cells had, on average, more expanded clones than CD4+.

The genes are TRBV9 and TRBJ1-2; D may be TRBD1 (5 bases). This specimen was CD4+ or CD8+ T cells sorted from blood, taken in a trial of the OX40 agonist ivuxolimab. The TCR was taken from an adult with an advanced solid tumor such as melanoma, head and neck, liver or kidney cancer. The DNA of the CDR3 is TGTGCCAGCAGCGCACATTCGACAGCCGCTAACTATGGCTACACCTTC. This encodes CASSAHSTAANYGYTF.